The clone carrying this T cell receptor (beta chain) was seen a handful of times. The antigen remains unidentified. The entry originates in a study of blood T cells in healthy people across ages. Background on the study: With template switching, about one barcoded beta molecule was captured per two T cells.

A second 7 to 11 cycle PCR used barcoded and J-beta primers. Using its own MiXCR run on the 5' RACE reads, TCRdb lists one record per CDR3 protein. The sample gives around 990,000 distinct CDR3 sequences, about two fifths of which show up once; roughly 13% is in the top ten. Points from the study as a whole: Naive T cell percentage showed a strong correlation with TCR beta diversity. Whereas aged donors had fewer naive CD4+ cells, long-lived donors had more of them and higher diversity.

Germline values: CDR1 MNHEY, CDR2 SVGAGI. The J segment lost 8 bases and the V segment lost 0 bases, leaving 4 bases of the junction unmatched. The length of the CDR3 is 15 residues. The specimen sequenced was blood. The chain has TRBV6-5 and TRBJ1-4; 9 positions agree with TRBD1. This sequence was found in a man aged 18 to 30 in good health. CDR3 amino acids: CASSYSGQGREKLFF. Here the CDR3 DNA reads TGTGCCAGCAGTTACTCCGGACAGGGGCGGGAAAAACTGTTTTTT.